The 9 T cell receptor beta chains below were found in one sample sequenced in a study of vaccination effects on CD4 cells after COVID-19. Sequencing was preceded by expansion of antigen-specific CD4+ T cells with viral peptide pools in the ViraFEST assay. A 10-day culture period preceded the isolation of CD4+ T cells. Clones were read by immunoSEQ multiplex PCR, and TCRdb kept only the in-frame ones, dropping some. The data contain 45,000 to 65,000 clones, around 86% of them singletons. Their cognate antigens are unknown. The sequencing here drew on CD4+ T cells from PBMCs cultured with HCoV-229E spike peptides, taken before COVID-19 vaccination. All receptors come from a human donor who received a COVID-19 vaccine.

The chain has TRBV4-3 and TRBJ1-6; no clear D. The V end lost 1 base, the J end lost 7 bases, and 8 bases lay between the germline ends. The CDR3 consists of 14 residues. Germline V gene data show CDR1 as LGHNA and CDR2 as YSLEER. CDR3 loop: CASSQVSQNSPLHF. CDR3 nucleotide sequence: TGCGCCAGCAGCCAAGTCTCGCAGAATTCACCCCTCCACTTT.

The CDR3 reads CASSQWTSGGFETQYF. Here the CDR3 DNA reads TGCGCCAGCAGCCAGTGGACTAGCGGGGGATTCGAGACCCAGTACTTC. The V gene is TRBV4-3, the J gene TRBJ2-5, with 13 bases matching TRBD2. The junction had 6 bases not matched to a gene; V was cut back by 3 bases and J by 5 bases. CDR1 and CDR2 (germline): LGHNA, YSLEER. The CDR3 spans 16 residues.

The chain combines TRBV5-1 with TRBJ1-4; D gene unclear. Between the trimmed V and J ends, which lost 0 bases and 6 bases, there was a span of 12 bases. This CDR3 contains 15 residues. CDR1 SGHRS and CDR2 YFSETQ come from the germline V gene. CDR3 amino acids: CASSLAGRADEKLFF. DNA of the CDR3: TGCGCCAGCAGCTTGGCTGGAAGGGCGGATGAAAAACTGTTTTTT.

The CDR3 DNA sequence: TGTGCCAGCAGTTACTCAGGGGGCACTGAAGCTTTCTTT. This codes for CASSYSGGTEAFF. The chain couples TRBV6-6 to TRBJ1-1, with D possibly matching TRBD1 (6 bases). V was shortened by 0 bases and J by 4 bases, with 6 bases between the two germline ends. Germline CDR1 and CDR2: MNHNY and SVGAGI (reference sequence). The CDR3 contains 13 residues.

This rearrangement joins TRBV2 to TRBJ1-5, with D perhaps TRBD1 (6 bases). Germline V gene data show CDR1 as SNHLY and CDR2 as FYNNEI. The CDR3 runs to 13 residues. V lost 3 bases, J lost 7 bases, and 10 bases lay in between. The CDR3 spells CASSEYRAQPQHF. The CDR3, as DNA: TGTGCCAGCAGTGAGTACAGGGCCCAGCCCCAGCATTTT.

The V gene is TRBV6-5, the J gene TRBJ1-3; 9 nucleotides agree with TRBD1. The CDR3 has 16 amino acids. The V gene's germline CDR1 is MNHEY and CDR2 SVGAGI. J lost 2 bases, V lost 4 bases, and 6 bases had no gene match. The chain's CDR3 is CASSWGQGITGNTIYF. The CDR3 DNA sequence: TGTGCCAGCAGTTGGGGACAGGGAATCACTGGAAACACCATATATTTT.

The chain combines TRBV19 with TRBJ2-5, with a tentative D call TRBD2 (7 bases). The germline gives CDR1 LNHDA, CDR2 SQIVND (reference sequence). The V end was cut by 3 bases, the J end by 5 bases, with 16 bases between. The CDR3 runs 15 residues. The CDR3 reads CASSMRRKGGETQYF. For the CDR3, the DNA is TGTGCCAGTAGTATGCGGCGAAAGGGGGGGGAGACCCAGTACTTC. Combining the CDR3 with reference TRBV19 and TRBJ2-5 gives the whole variable domain DGGITQSPKYLFRKEGQNVTLSCEQNLNHDAMYWYRQDPGQGLRLIYYSQIVNDFQKGDIAEGYSVSREKKESFPLTVTSAQKNPTAFYLCASSMRRKGGETQYFGPGTRLLVL.

V gene TRBV5-6 combines with J gene TRBJ1-6; D possibly corresponds to TRBD1 (5 bases). Trimming removed 2 bases at V and 3 bases at J, with 12 bases between. The CDR3 consists of 16 residues. Germline CDR1 is SGHDT and CDR2 is YYEEEE. The chain's CDR3 is CASSFLTENYNSPLHF. CDR3 bases: TGTGCCAGCAGCTTCTTGACAGAGAACTATAATTCACCCCTCCACTTT.

This chain links TRBV6-5 with TRBJ1-6; 8 bases are a match to TRBD1. J was trimmed by 5 bases and V by 6 bases; bases with no gene match: 6. Germline V gene data show CDR1 as MNHEY and CDR2 as SVGAGI. This CDR3 region has 15 residues. The CDR3 nucleotides read TGTGCCAGCAGGCTAGACAGGGGTAATAATTCACCCCTCCACTTT. Translation gives CASRLDRGNNSPLHF.